This paragraph covers one T cell receptor (beta chain) sequence. This record comes from a study of cytomegalovirus exposure and HLA in healthy donors. Primers included in the PCR were 60 Vbeta and 13 Jbeta primers. Only in-frame clones appear in the TCRdb table, and some are missing; sequencing was by immunoSEQ multiplex PCR. The specimen's table records 130,000 to 150,000 clones. The sample taken for sequencing was PBMCs. The receptor was derived from a woman aged 50 to 65 in good health and CMV-seronegative.

The CDR3 sequence is CASSAQRTQETQYF. CDR3 coding DNA: TGTGCCAGCAGCGCTCAACGGACACAAGAGACCCAGTACTTC. The chain recombines TRBV6-1 with TRBJ2-5, with D possibly TRBD1 on 5 matching bases. Germline V gives CDR1 MNHNS, CDR2 SASEGT. This CDR3 spans 14 amino acids. Trimming stripped 6 bases from V and 2 bases from J, with 13 bases between.